Below are 17 T cell receptor beta chains sequenced from a single sample in a study of T-cell reconstitution after alpha-beta-depleted transplantation in children. Unique molecular identifiers tagged the TCRbeta library. Using its own MiXCR run on the PCR reads, TCRdb lists one record per CDR3 protein. The sample carries around 76,000 distinct CDR3 sequences, 15% to 20% recorded once. The input for sequencing was PBMCs, mostly from graft donor cells, taken 360 days after TCRalphabeta/CD19-depleted stem cell transplant. The receptors stem from a male patient aged 2 to 9 who had a stem cell transplant for acute lymphoblastic leukemia, so the T cells may come from the graft donor.

The chain recombines TRBV7-2 with TRBJ2-3; 12 nucleotides line up with TRBD2. Germline V gives CDR1 SGHTA, CDR2 FQGNSA. CDR3 length equals 19 residues. Losses at the gene ends were 3 bases for V and 5 bases for J; bases not matched to a gene: 15. DNA of the CDR3: TGTGCCAGCAGCTTGGCGATCTCCGGGACTAGCGGGTTGAGAGATACGCAGTATTTT. Translated, it gives CASSLAISGTSGLRDTQYF.

This rearrangement joins TRBV20-1 to TRBJ2-7, with 7 positions matching TRBD1. V lost 6 bases and J lost 2; bases outside the gene matches: 4. The CDR3 spans 12 residues. Per the germline V gene, CDR1 is DFQATT and CDR2 is SNEGSKA (reference sequence). The chain's CDR3 is CSAGTATYEQYF. The CDR3 region has the DNA TGCAGTGCCGGGACAGCAACCTACGAGCAGTACTTC.

This chain connects TRBV5-5 to TRBJ2-4; no definite D call. V was clipped by 0 bases and J by 5 bases, with 6 bases between them. Germline CDR1 and CDR2: SGHKS and YYEKEE (reference sequence). The length of the CDR3 is 13 residues. The DNA of the CDR3 is TGTGCCAGCAGCTTGGGTCAGCAAAACATTCAGTACTTC. Its translation is CASSLGQQNIQYF. The complete variable domain, with remaining parts taken from reference TRBV5-5 and TRBJ2-4, reads DAGVTQSPTHLIKTRGQQVTLRCSPISGHKSVSWYQQVLGQGPQFIFQYYEKEERGRGNFPDRFSARQFPNYSSELNVNALLLGDSALYLCASSLGQQNIQYFGAGTRLSVL.

The J gene is TRBJ2-7, the V gene TRBV29-1; 12 bases are shared with TRBD2. The CDR3 sequence is 18 residues long. The J segment lost 4 bases and the V segment lost 6 bases, leaving 19 bases of the junction unmatched. Germline V gives CDR1 SQVTM, CDR2 ANQGSEA. Here the CDR3 reads CSVLVTSGRRRSTYEQYF. In nucleotides, the CDR3 is TGCAGCGTGCTGGTGACTAGCGGGAGAAGGAGAAGTACGTACGAGCAGTACTTC.

This clonotype showed up many times. The genes are TRBV12-3 or TRBV12-4 and TRBJ2-1, with TRBD2 matching 14 bases. Trimming at V came to 4 bases and at J to 2 bases, leaving 10 bases not matched to a gene. CDR3 length: 19 amino acids. The CDR3 sequence: CASSSDRGLAGDPYNEQFF. The CDR3 DNA reads as TGTGCCAGCAGTTCCGACAGGGGACTAGCGGGAGATCCCTACAATGAGCAGTTCTTC.

This clonotype has a handful of counts. J is TRBJ2-5 and V is TRBV5-5, with a tentative D call TRBD2 (5 bases). CDR1 and CDR2 from the germline V gene are SGHKS and YYEKEE (reference sequence). This CDR3 spans 14 amino acids. V was clipped by 0 bases and J by 7 bases, with 13 bases between them. CDR3 amino acids: CASSLAAGPGTQYF. The CDR3 bases are TGTGCCAGCAGCTTGGCGGCGGGCCCGGGGACCCAGTACTTC.

This clonotype was detected many times. The rearrangement links TRBV5-1 to TRBJ2-7, with 7 bases fitting TRBD1. This CDR3 is built from 12 residues. Per the germline V gene, CDR1 is SGHRS and CDR2 is YFSETQ. With 4 bases clipped from V and 4 bases from J, the junction kept 2 bases outside the gene matches. The CDR3 nucleotides are TGCGCCAGCAGCGAGACAGGGTACGAGCAGTACTTC. Translating it yields CASSETGYEQYF.

CDR3 nucleotide sequence: TGCGCCAGCAGCGGGAGGGGGCAATCTAATGAAAAACTGTTTTTT. This codes for CASSGRGQSNEKLFF. The chain employs TRBV5-1 and TRBJ1-4; 7 bases fit TRBD1. The germline gives CDR1 SGHRS, CDR2 YFSETQ. The trim removed 4 bases at V and 3 bases at J, leaving 6 bases unmatched. The CDR3 length is 15 residues.

This clonotype came up a few times. V is TRBV12-3 or TRBV12-4 and J is TRBJ1-1, with TRBD1 identical over 7 bases. The V gene end was trimmed by 5 bases and the J gene end by 2 bases; junction bases not matched to a gene: 8. CDR3 length equals 15 residues. The CDR3 bases are TGTGCCAGCAGTAGACAGGGAATGAGAAACACTGAAGCTTTCTTT. This gives the protein CASSRQGMRNTEAFF.

This clonotype was recorded only once. In DNA form, the CDR3 reads TGTGCCAGCAGCTGGACAGTCTCCTACGAGCAGTACTTC. Its protein is CASSWTVSYEQYF. The rearrangement uses TRBV11-2 and TRBJ2-7, with TRBD1 as a possible D gene (6 bases). V was cut by 4 bases and J by 0 bases, with 7 bases left in between. The CDR3 is 13 residues long. Germline CDR1 SGHAT, CDR2 FQNNGV.

The sample holds a few counts of this clonotype. The chain employs TRBV20-1 and TRBJ2-5, with D hard to call. Trimming took 2 bases from V and 5 from J, leaving 3 bases between them. The CDR3 consists of 10 residues. Looked up from germline, CDR1 is DFQATT and CDR2 is SNEGSKA (reference sequence). CDR3 nucleotide sequence: TGCAGTGCTAGAACTGAGACCCAGTACTTC. Translating it yields CSARTETQYF.

The chain's CDR3 is CASSLAGTSGRAADTQYF. In DNA, the CDR3 is TGCGCCAGCAGCTTGGCCGGGACTAGCGGGAGAGCGGCAGATACGCAGTATTTT. This chain joins TRBV5-1 and TRBJ2-3, with 14 bases fitting TRBD2. The germline V gene encodes CDR1 SGHRS and CDR2 YFSETQ. V shed 0 bases, J shed 4 bases, and the junction held 7 bases outside the gene matches. The CDR3 spans 18 residues. Complete variable domain (other parts from reference TRBV5-1 and TRBJ2-3): KAGVTQTPRYLIKTRGQQVTLSCSPISGHRSVSWYQQTPGQGLQFLFEYFSETQRNKGNFPGRFSGRQFSNSRSEMNVSTLELGDSALYLCASSLAGTSGRAADTQYFGPGTRLTVL.

This clonotype was seen more than once but under ten times. The chain has TRBV5-1 and TRBJ2-1, with unresolved D. V dropped 1 base and J dropped 2 bases, with 13 bases sitting between them. The CDR3 extends over 16 amino acids. The V gene's germline CDR1 is SGHRS and CDR2 YFSETQ. Here the CDR3 reads CASSLWAIGPYNEQFF. CDR3 nucleotide sequence: TGCGCCAGCAGCTTGTGGGCGATTGGCCCCTACAATGAGCAGTTCTTC.

This clonotype was detected many times. The chain links TRBV12-3 or TRBV12-4 to TRBJ2-7, with D tentatively TRBD1 or TRBD2 (5 bases each). The CDR3 totals 16 residues. V lost 2 bases and J lost 5, with 19 bases in between. In nucleotides, the CDR3 is TGTGCCAGCAGTTTACCTTCGGGACGAAACAGCGACGAGCAGTACTTC. It is translated as CASSLPSGRNSDEQYF.

The chain is built from TRBV5-1 and TRBJ2-1, with D perhaps TRBD1 (6 bases). The V and J ends lost 4 bases and 7 bases respectively, with 12 bases between them. This CDR3 contains 13 residues. Looked up from germline, CDR1 is SGHRS and CDR2 is YFSETQ. The CDR3 is CASSPIGQNEQFF. The CDR3 nucleotides are TGCGCCAGCAGCCCCATCGGACAGAATGAGCAGTTCTTC.

V usage is TRBV20-1 and J usage is TRBJ1-1; D unclear. The CDR3 totals 12 residues. Germline values: CDR1 DFQATT, CDR2 SNEGSKA (reference sequence). V was pared by 2 bases and J by 4 bases, with 8 bases between. CDR3 sequence reads: CSARQGSTEAFF. The CDR3 DNA follows: TGCAGTGCTAGACAAGGGAGCACTGAAGCTTTCTTT.

This clonotype has more than one count but fewer than ten. The chain employs TRBV20-1 and TRBJ2-7; 9 nucleotides align to TRBD1. The CDR3 covers 14 residues. J lost 3 bases, V lost 0 bases, and 3 bases had no gene match. Germline lookup yields CDR1 DFQATT and CDR2 SNEGSKA (reference sequence). The CDR3 nucleotides are TGCAGTGCTAGAGACCGGGACAGGGTCTACGAGCAGTACTTC. Amino acid sequence: CSARDRDRVYEQYF.